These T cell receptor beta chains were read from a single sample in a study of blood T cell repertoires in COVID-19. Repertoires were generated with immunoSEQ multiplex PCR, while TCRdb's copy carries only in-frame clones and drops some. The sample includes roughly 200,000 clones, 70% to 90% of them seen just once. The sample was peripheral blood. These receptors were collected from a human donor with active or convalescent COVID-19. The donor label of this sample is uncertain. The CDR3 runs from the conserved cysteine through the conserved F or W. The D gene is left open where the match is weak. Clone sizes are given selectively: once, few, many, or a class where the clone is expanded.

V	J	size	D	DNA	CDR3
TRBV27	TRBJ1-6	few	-	TGTGCCAGCAGTTTATGGGGGCATACAAACTCACCCCTCCACTTT	CASSLWGHTNSPLHF
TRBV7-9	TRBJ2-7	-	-	TGTGCCAGCAGCTTAGCGGCTCAGGGCGAGGACGAGCAGTACTTC	CASSLAAQGEDEQYF
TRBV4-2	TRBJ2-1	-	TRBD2	TGTGCCAGCAGCCAAGCTGAACTAGCGGGGTACTACAATGAGCAGTTCTTC	CASSQAELAGYYNEQFF
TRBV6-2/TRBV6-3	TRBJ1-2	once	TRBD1	TGTGCCAGCAGCCCTCCCCCGGGACAGGATAACTATGGCTACACCTTC	CASSPPPGQDNYGYTF
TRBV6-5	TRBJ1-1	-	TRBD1	TGTGCCAGCAGTCCGACAGGGTGGATGAACACTGAAGCTTTCTTT	CASSPTGWMNTEAFF
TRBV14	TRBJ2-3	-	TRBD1	TGTGCCAGCAGCCCCTATAAGGGGGCTGGAAGAACAGATACGCAGTATTTT	CASSPYKGAGRTDTQYF
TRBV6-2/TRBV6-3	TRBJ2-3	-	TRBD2	TGTGCCAGCAGTGGACTAGCGGTTCTCACAGATACGCAGTATTTT	CASSGLAVLTDTQYF
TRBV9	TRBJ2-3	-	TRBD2	TGTGCCAGCAGCGTAGAAGCGGGACCCACAGATACGCAGTATTTT	CASSVEAGPTDTQYF
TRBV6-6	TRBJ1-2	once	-	TGTGCCAGCAGTTACTACCCAGGGGAGAAGAATGGCTACACCTTC	CASSYYPGEKNGYTF
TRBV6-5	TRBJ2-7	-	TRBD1	TGTGCCAGCAGTTTCGGACAGGGGAGCTACGAGCAGTACTTC	CASSFGQGSYEQYF
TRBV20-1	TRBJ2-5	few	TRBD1	TGCAGTGCTCGTGGACAGGGAACGGAGACCCAGTACTTC	CSARGQGTETQYF
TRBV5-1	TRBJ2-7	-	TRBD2	TGCGCCAGCAGCCCAGGGACTAGCGGGATACACGAGCAGTACTTC	CASSPGTSGIHEQYF
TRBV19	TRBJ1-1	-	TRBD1	TGTGCCAGTAGTCTGGGACAGGGGCCTGTGAACACTGAAGCTTTCTTT	CASSLGQGPVNTEAFF
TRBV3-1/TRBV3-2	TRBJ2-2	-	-	TGTGCCAGCACCCAGGACAGTCTGAACACCGGGGAGCTGTTTTTT	CASTQDSLNTGELFF
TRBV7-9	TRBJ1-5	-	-	TGTGCCAGCAGCTTAGACTCTCAGCCCCAGCATTTT	CASSLDSQPQHF
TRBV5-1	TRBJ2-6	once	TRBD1	TGCGCCAGCAGCCCGGACAGGGATTTAAGGCTTTCTGGGGCCAACGTCCTGACTTTC	CASSPDRDLRLSGANVLTF
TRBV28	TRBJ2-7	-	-	TGTGCCAGCAGCCCAACAACATCCTACGAGCAGTACTTC	CASSPTTSYEQYF
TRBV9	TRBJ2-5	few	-	-	CASSVGTGTEYF
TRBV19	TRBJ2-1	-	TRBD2	TGTGCCAGTAGAAGACTAGCGGGAAGCTCCTACAATGAGCAGTTCTTC	CASRRLAGSSYNEQFF
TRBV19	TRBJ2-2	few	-	TGTGCCAGTAGTATGCGGGAGAACACCGGGGAGCTGTTTTTT	CASSMRENTGELFF
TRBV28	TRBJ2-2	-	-	TGTGCCAGCAGTTTATCAACCGGGACTGGGAACACCGGGGAGCTGTTTTTT	CASSLSTGTGNTGELFF
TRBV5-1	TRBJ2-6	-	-	TGCGCCAGCAGCTTTGCACGGGGCTCTGGGGCCAACGTCCTGACTTTC	CASSFARGSGANVLTF
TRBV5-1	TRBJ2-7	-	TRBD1	TGCGCCAGCAGCCTAAGACAGGGCTGGGAGCAGTACTTC	CASSLRQGWEQYF
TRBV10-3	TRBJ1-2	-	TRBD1	TGTGCCATCAACACCCGGGACAGGGCCCTTAACTATGGCTACACCTTC	CAINTRDRALNYGYTF
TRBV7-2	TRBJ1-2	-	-	TGTGCCAGCAGCTGGGACATCTACAATGGCTGCACCTTC	CASSWDIYNGCTF
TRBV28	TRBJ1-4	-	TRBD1	TGTGCCACCTCGACAGGGGCGCCGGGTAATGAAAAACTGTTTTTT	CATSTGAPGNEKLFF
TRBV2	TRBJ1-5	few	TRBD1	TGTGCCAGCAGTACAGGGGGGGGAGGTCAGCCCCAGCATTTT	CASSTGGGGQPQHF
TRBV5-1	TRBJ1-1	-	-	TGCGCCAGCACCACTTCTTCAATGGGGGGGAGGACTGAAGCTTTCTTT	CASTTSSMGGRTEAFF
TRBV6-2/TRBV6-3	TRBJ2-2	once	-	TGTGCCAGCAGTTATTACGGGGAGCTGTTTTTT	CASSYYGELFF
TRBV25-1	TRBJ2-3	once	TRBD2	TGTGCCAGCGGCCGACTAGCGGGCACAGATACGCAGTATTTT	CASGRLAGTDTQYF
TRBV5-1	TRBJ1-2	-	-	TGCGCCAGCAGCTTCGTGGGGACAAGTAACTATGGCTACACCTTC	CASSFVGTSNYGYTF
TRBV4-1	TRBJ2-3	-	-	TGCGCCAGCAGTCAAACAGGCGGCCAGGGGATGGCAGATACGCAGTATTTT	CASSQTGGQGMADTQYF
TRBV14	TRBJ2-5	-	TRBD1	TGTGCCAGCAGCCAATTTCGACAGGGGGCAGGAGAGACCCAGTACTTC	CASSQFRQGAGETQYF
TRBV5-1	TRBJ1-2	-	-	TGCGCCAGCAGGTTGAGGGTGGACAGCTATGGCTACACCTTC	CASRLRVDSYGYTF